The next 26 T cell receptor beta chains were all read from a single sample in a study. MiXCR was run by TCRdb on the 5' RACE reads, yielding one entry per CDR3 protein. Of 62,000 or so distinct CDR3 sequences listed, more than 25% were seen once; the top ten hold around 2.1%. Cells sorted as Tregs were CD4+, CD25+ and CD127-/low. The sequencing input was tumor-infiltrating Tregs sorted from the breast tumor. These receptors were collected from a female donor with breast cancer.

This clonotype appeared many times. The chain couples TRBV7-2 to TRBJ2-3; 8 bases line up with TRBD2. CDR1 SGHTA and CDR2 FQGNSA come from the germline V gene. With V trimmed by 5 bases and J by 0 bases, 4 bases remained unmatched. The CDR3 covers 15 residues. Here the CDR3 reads CASSPWTSSTDTQYF. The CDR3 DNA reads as TGTGCCAGCAGCCCTTGGACTAGCAGCACAGATACGCAGTATTTT.

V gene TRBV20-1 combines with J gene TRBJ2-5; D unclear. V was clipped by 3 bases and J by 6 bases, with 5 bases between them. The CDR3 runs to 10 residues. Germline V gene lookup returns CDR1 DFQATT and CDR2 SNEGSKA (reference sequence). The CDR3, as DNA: TGCAGTGCTAGCTCGAAGACCCAGTACTTC. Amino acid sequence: CSASSKTQYF.

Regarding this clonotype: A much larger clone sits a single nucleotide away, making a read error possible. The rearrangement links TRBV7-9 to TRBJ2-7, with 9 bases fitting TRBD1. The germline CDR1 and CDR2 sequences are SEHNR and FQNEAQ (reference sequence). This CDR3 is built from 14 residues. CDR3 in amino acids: CTSSWRDRAYEQYF. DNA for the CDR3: TGTACCAGCAGCTGGAGGGACAGGGCCTACGAGCAGTACTTC.

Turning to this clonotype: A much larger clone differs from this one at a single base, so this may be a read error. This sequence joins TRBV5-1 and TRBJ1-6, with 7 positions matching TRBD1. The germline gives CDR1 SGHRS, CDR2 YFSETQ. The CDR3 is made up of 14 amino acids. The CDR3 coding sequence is TGCACCAGCACTCACAGGGGTGGTGATTCACCCCTCCACTTT. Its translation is CTSTHRGGDSPLHF.

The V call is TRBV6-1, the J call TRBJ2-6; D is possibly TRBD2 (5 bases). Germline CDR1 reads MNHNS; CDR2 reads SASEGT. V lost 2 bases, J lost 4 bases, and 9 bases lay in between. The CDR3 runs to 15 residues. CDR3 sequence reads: CASSESTGGANVLTF. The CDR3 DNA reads TGTGCCAGCAGTGAAAGTACGGGGGGGGCCAACGTCCTGACTTTC.

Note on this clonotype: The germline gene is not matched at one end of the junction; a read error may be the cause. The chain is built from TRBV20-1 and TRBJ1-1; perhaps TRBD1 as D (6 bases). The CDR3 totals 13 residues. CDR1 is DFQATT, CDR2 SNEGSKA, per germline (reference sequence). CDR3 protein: CSAFRTGNTGAFF. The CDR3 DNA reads TGCAGTGCTTTCCGAACAGGGAACACTGGAGCTTTCTTT.

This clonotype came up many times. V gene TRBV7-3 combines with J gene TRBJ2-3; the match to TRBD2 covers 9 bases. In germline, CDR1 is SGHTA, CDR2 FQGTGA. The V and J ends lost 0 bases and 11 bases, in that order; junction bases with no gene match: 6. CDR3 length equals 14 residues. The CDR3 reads CASSLTSGGTVQYF. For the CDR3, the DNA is TGTGCCAGCAGCTTAACCAGCGGGGGGACCGTGCAGTATTTT.

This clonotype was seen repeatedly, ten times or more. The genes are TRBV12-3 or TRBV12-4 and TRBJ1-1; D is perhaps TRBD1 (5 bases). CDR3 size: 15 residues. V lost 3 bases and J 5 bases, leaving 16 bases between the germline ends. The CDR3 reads CASSFSGPRGTEAFF. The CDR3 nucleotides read TGTGCCAGCAGTTTCTCCGGACCCCGGGGGACTGAAGCTTTCTTT.

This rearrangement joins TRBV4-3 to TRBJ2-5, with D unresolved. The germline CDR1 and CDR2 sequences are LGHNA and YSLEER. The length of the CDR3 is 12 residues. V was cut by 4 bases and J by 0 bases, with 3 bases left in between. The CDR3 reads CASSPHQETQYF. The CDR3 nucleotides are TGCGCCAGCAGCCCACACCAAGAGACCCAGTACTTC.

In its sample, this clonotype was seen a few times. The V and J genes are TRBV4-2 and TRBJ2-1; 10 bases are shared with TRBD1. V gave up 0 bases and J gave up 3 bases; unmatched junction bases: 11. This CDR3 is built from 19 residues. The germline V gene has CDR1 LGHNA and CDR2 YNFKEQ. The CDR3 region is CASSQDRPGQGSSYNEQFF. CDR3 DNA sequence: TGTGCCAGCAGCCAAGATCGACCGGGACAGGGGAGCAGCTACAATGAGCAGTTCTTC.

CDR3 sequence reads: CSASTTSAGTDTQYF. The CDR3 DNA follows: TGCAGTGCTAGCACGACTAGCGCCGGCACAGATACGCAGTATTTT. The V gene is TRBV20-1, the J gene TRBJ2-3; the match to TRBD2 covers 8 bases. The junction had 6 bases not matched to a gene; V was cut back by 3 bases and J by 1 base. Per germline, CDR1 DFQATT and CDR2 SNEGSKA (reference sequence). The CDR3 length is 15 residues.

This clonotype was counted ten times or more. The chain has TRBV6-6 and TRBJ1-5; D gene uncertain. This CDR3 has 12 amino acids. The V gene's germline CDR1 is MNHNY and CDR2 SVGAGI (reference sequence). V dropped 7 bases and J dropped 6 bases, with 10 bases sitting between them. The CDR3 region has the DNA TGTGCCAGCAAAGAGGCGGGTCAGCCCCAGCATTTT. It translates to CASKEAGQPQHF.

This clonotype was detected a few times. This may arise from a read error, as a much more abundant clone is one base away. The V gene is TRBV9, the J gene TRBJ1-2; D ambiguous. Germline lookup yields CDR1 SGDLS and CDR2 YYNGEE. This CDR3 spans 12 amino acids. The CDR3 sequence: CARRTQSYGYTF. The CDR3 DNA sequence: TGTGCCCGCAGAACCCAAAGCTATGGCTACACCTTC. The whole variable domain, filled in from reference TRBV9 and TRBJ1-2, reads DSGVTQTPKHLITATGQRVTLRCSPRSGDLSVYWYQQSLDQGLQFLIQYYNGEERAKGNILERFSAQQFPDLHSELNLSSLELGDSALYFCARRTQSYGYTFGSGTRLTVV.

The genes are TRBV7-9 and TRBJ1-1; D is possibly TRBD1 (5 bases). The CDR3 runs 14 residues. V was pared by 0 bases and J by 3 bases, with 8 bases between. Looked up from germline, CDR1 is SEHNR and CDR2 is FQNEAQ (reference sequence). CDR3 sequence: CASSLAAGYTEAFF. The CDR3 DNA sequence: TGTGCCAGCAGCTTAGCCGCAGGGTACACTGAAGCTTTCTTT. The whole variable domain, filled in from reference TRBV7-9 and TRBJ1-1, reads DTGVSQNPRHKITKRGQNVTFRCDPISEHNRLYWYRQTLGQGPEFLTYFQNEAQLEKSRLLSDRFSAERPKGSFSTLEIQRTEQGDSAMYLCASSLAAGYTEAFFGQGTRLTVV.

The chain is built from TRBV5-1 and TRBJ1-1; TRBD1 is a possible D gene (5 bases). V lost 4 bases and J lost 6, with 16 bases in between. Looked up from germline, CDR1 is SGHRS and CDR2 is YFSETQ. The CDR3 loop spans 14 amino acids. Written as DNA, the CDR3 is TGCGCCAGCAGCGGGGACGGAAACGGCGCTGAAGCTTTCTTT. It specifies CASSGDGNGAEAFF.

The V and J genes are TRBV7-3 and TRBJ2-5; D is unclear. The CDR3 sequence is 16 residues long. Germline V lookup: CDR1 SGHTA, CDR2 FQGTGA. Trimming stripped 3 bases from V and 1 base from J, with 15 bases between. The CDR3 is CASSLGRASIQETQYF. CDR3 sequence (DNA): TGTGCCAGCAGCTTGGGTCGGGCCTCAATCCAAGAGACCCAGTACTTC.

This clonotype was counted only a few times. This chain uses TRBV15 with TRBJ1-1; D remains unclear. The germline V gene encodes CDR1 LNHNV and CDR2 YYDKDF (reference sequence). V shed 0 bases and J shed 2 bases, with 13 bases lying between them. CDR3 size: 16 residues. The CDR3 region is CATSRDFLQSNTEAFF. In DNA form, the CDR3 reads TGTGCCACCAGCAGAGATTTTTTACAGAGTAACACTGAAGCTTTCTTT.

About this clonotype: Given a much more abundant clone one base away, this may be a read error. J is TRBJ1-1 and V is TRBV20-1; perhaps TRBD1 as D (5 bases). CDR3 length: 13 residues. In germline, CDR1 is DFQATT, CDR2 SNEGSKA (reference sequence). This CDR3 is CSAGEGYGTEALF. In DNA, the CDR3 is TGCAGTGCTGGTGAGGGGTACGGCACTGAAGCTCTCTTT.

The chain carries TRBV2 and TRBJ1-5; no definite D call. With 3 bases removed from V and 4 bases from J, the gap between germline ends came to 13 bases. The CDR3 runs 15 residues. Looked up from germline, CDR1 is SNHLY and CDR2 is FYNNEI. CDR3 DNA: TGTGCCAGCAGTGATCCGGCATATTATAATCAGCCCCAGCATTTT. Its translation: CASSDPAYYNQPQHF. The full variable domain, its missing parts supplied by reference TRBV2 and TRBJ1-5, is EPEVTQTPSHQVTQMGQEVILRCVPISNHLYFYWYRQILGQKVEFLVSFYNNEISEKSEIFDDQFSVERPDGSNFTLKIRSTKLEDSAMYFCASSDPAYYNQPQHFGDGTRLSIL.

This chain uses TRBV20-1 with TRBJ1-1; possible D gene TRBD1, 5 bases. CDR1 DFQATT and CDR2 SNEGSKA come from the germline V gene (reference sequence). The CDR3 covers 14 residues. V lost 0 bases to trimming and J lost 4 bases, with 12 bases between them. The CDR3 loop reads CSARDSSGSTEAFF. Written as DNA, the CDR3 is TGCAGTGCTAGAGATTCGTCAGGGAGCACTGAAGCTTTCTTT.

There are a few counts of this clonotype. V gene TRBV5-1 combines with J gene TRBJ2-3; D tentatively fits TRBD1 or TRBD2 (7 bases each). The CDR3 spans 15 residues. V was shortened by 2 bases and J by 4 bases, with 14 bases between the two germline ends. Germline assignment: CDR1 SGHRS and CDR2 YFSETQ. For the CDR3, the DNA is TGCGCCAGCAGCTTTCAGGGGGGGCGGGCAGATACGCAGTATTTT. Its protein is CASSFQGGRADTQYF. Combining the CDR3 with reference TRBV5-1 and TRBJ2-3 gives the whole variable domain KAGVTQTPRYLIKTRGQQVTLSCSPISGHRSVSWYQQTPGQGLQFLFEYFSETQRNKGNFPGRFSGRQFSNSRSEMNVSTLELGDSALYLCASSFQGGRADTQYFGPGTRLTVL.

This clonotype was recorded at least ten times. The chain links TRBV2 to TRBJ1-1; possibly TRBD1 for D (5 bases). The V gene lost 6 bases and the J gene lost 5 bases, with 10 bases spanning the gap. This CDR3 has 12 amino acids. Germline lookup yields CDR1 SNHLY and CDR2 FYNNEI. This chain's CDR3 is CASRREGTEAFF. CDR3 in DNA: TGTGCCAGCAGACGGGAGGGGACTGAAGCTTTCTTT.

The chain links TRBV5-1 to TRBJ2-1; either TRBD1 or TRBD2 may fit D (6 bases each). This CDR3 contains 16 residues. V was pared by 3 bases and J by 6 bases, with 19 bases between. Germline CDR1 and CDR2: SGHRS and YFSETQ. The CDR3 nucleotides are TGCGCCAGCAGCTCGTTTTCGGGGGCGCCCTCCAATGAGCAGTTCTTC. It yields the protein CASSSFSGAPSNEQFF.

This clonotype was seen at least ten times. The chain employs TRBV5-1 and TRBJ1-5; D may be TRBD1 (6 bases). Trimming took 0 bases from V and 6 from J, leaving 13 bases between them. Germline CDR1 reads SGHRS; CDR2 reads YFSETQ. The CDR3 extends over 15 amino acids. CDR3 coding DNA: TGCGCCAGCAGCTTGGATGGGGGCAGGGGTCAGCCCCAGCATTTT. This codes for CASSLDGGRGQPQHF.

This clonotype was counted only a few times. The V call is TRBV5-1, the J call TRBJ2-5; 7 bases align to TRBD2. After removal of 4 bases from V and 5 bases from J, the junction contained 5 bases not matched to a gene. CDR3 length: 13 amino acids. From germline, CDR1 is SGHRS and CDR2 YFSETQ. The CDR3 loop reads CASSPAGVETQYF. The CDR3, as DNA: TGCGCCAGCAGCCCCGCGGGGGTGGAGACCCAGTACTTC.

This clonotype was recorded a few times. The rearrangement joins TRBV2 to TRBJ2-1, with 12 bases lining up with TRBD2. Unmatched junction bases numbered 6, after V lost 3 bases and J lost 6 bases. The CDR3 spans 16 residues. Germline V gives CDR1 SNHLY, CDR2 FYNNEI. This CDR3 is CASSELAGGPGNEQFF. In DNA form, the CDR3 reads TGTGCCAGCAGTGAGCTAGCGGGGGGGCCCGGCAATGAGCAGTTCTTC.